The TCR beta chain described here comes from a study of blood T cell repertoires in COVID-19. On the study more broadly: Material from acute and convalescent COVID-19 was sourced from the United States, Italy and Spain. In each case, the material was cDNA or gDNA derived from T cells, B-cell-depleted T cells, or PBMCs.

Data came from immunoSEQ multiplex PCR; TCRdb stores just in-frame clones and leaves some out. The profile covers more than 150,000 clones, with roughly four fifths appearing a single time and more than 10% taken by the ten largest. There are a few counts of this clone. The clonotype comes from a woman older than 75 with COVID-19, enrolled during active disease. Sequenced: peripheral blood.

The CDR3 loop is CASSYTGAGELFF. In DNA, the CDR3 is TGTGCCAGCAGTTACACCGGGGCCGGGGAGCTGTTTTTT. The chain links TRBV6-6 to TRBJ2-2, with D tentatively TRBD2 (5 bases). Trimming stripped 2 bases from V and 6 bases from J, with 7 bases between. Germline lookup yields CDR1 MNHNY and CDR2 SVGAGI (reference sequence). The CDR3 extends over 13 amino acids.